This entry features one T cell receptor beta chain sequence. These data belong to a study of graft-versus-host responses after intestinal transplantation. Using immunoSEQ multiplex PCR, the repertoire was profiled, and TCRdb retains in-frame clones only, with some absent. The table lists about 7,200 clones, more than 25% of them singletons, with around 4% in the top ten. The source is a human patient who was an organ donor for intestinal transplantation. The material sequenced was alloreactive CD4+ T cells from a mixed lymphocyte reaction culture, taken before transplantation. Subset reported: CFSE-low proliferating T cells sorted from roughly six-day pre-transplant mixed lymphocyte reaction (GvH or HvG direction).

CDR3 nucleotides: TGTGCCGGGGCCCGGAGGGGTAGCACAGATACGCAGTATTTT. This sequence encodes CAGARRGSTDTQYF. This sequence joins TRBV5-4 and TRBJ2-3, with D possibly matching TRBD2 (6 bases). The CDR3 extends over 14 amino acids. CDR1 and CDR2 from the germline V gene are SGHNT and YYREEE (reference sequence). V lost 10 bases and J lost 0, with 15 bases in between.